What follows are 5 T cell receptor beta chains derived from one specimen sequenced in a study of blood T cell repertoires in COVID-19. The table came from immunoSEQ multiplex PCR; TCRdb's copy has only in-frame clones and leaves some out. The sample yields roughly 180,000 clones, less than 85% seen once. Sequencing was carried out using PBMCs or T cells enriched from blood (not recorded which). These receptors all stem from a man in his sixties who had recovered from COVID-19.

The DNA for the CDR3 is TGTGCCTGGAGTGTACCCGGGACAGGGGGCTCAGCTTTCTTT. Its translation: CAWSVPGTGGSAFF. J is TRBJ1-1 and V is TRBV30; the match to TRBD1 covers 12 bases. With V trimmed by 0 bases and J by 10 bases, 6 bases remained unmatched. Germline V gives CDR1 GTSNPN, CDR2 SVGIG (reference sequence). The CDR3 is 14 amino acids.

The chain links TRBV6-5 to TRBJ2-1, with 12 bases that match TRBD2. Per germline, CDR1 MNHEY and CDR2 SVGAGI. CDR3 length: 15 residues. Trimming took 7 bases from V and 7 from J; bases not matched to a gene: 8. CDR3 region: CASTLLAGGRNEQFF. DNA for the CDR3: TGTGCCAGCACCCTACTAGCGGGAGGAAGGAATGAGCAGTTCTTC.

This clone has more than one count but fewer than ten. At one boundary the junction diverges from the germline segment, which might be a read error. This chain connects TRBV28 to TRBJ1-2; the match to TRBD1 covers 7 bases. The CDR3 runs to 13 residues. Germline CDR1 MDHEN, CDR2 SYDVKM. In DNA form, the CDR3 reads TGTGCCAGCAGTTTACCCTTCCCCAGGGGGGCTACATTC. Translation gives CASSLPFPRGATF.

This clone has a handful of counts. The J gene is TRBJ1-5, the V gene TRBV28; 8 nucleotides agree with TRBD1. V lost 5 bases to trimming and J lost 4 bases; unmatched junction nucleotides: 7. Germline V gene lookup returns CDR1 MDHEN and CDR2 SYDVKM. This CDR3 spans 15 amino acids. CDR3 coding DNA: TGTGCCAGCAGTCCCCTGGACAGGGAAAATCAGCCCCAGCATTTT. Protein: CASSPLDRENQPQHF.

The chain uses TRBV4-1 and TRBJ2-3, with 8 nucleotides matching TRBD1. The CDR3 is made up of 17 amino acids. The J segment lost 2 bases and the V segment lost 2 bases, leaving 9 bases of the junction unmatched. The germline V gene encodes CDR1 MGHRA and CDR2 YSYEKL. For the CDR3, the DNA is TGCGCCAGCAGCCAATCGTTTGGACAGGGCATCACAGATACGCAGTATTTT. This sequence encodes CASSQSFGQGITDTQYF.